Shown below are 32 T cell receptor beta chains from a single sample sequenced in a study of blood T cell repertoires in COVID-19. Sequencing was performed with immunoSEQ multiplex PCR; in TCRdb, only in-frame clones are kept and a portion is missing. The sample holds over 150,000 clones, roughly 84% seen once. Material for sequencing was peripheral blood. The receptors stem from a man aged 18 to 30 with active or convalescent COVID-19.

The chain links TRBV27 to TRBJ1-5; 9 nucleotides line up with TRBD1. Germline CDR1 is MNHEY and CDR2 is SMNVEV (reference sequence). V shed 0 bases, J shed 0 bases, and the junction held 3 bases outside the gene matches. The CDR3 covers 17 residues. CDR3 sequence reads: CASSLSGQGYSNQPQHF. CDR3 sequence (DNA): TGTGCCAGCAGTTTATCCGGACAGGGGTATAGCAATCAGCCCCAGCATTTT.

This chain links TRBV7-9 with TRBJ2-3; 12 bases match TRBD2. V was pared by 1 base and J by 6 bases, with 8 bases of the junction left unmatched. The CDR3 runs to 17 residues. Germline V gene sequence: CDR1 SEHNR, CDR2 FQNEAQ (reference sequence). The CDR3 bases are TGTGCCAGCAGCTTAGGCCTAGCGGGGGGGCGGAGCGATACGCAGTATTTT. This sequence encodes CASSLGLAGGRSDTQYF. Complete variable domain (other parts from reference TRBV7-9 and TRBJ2-3): DTGVSQNPRHKITKRGQNVTFRCDPISEHNRLYWYRQTLGQGPEFLTYFQNEAQLEKSRLLSDRFSAERPKGSFSTLEIQRTEQGDSAMYLCASSLGLAGGRSDTQYFGPGTRLTVL.

This clone was counted only a few times. This chain uses TRBV11-2 with TRBJ1-2; 9 nucleotides align to TRBD1. V trimming: 5 bases; J trimming: 2 bases; junction bases outside the gene matches: 6. Germline CDR1 and CDR2: SGHAT and FQNNGV. The CDR3 runs 15 residues. The CDR3 bases are TGTGCCAGCAGCAGCTCCGGGACAGGGAACTATGGCTACACCTTC. It yields the protein CASSSSGTGNYGYTF.

This clone was seen a handful of times. The chain recombines TRBV24-1 with TRBJ2-1, with 7 bases that match TRBD1. Germline loops: CDR1 KGHDR, CDR2 SFDVKD. The junction had 4 bases not matched to a gene; V was cut back by 3 bases and J by 3 bases. This CDR3 has 15 residues. CDR3 DNA sequence: TGTGCCACCAGTGATACCGGACAGGTCTACAATGAGCAGTTCTTC. Residues: CATSDTGQVYNEQFF.

The chain joins TRBV18 to TRBJ2-3; the D gene is possibly TRBD1 (5 bases). V lost 3 bases and J 3 bases, leaving 10 bases between the germline ends. This CDR3 has 14 amino acids. Germline CDR1 is KGHSH and CDR2 is LQKENI. This CDR3 is CASSPPRATDTQYF. CDR3 coding DNA: TGTGCCAGCTCACCGCCCAGGGCGACAGATACGCAGTATTTT.

The chain has TRBV3-1 (or the pseudogene TRBV3-2) and TRBJ2-7, with a possible D match to TRBD1 (6 bases). Germline values: CDR1 LGHDT, CDR2 YNNKEL (reference sequence). The CDR3 length is 14 residues. Trimming left V 6 bases short and J 2 bases short, with 14 bases between. For the CDR3, the DNA is TGTGCCAGCAGTCAGGGGTACAGGGCCTACGAGCAGTACTTC. Its protein is CASSQGYRAYEQYF.

The sample holds one count of this clone. V gene TRBV6-2 or TRBV6-3 combines with J gene TRBJ1-2; D remains ambiguous. The CDR3 runs 13 residues. Germline lookup yields CDR1 MNHEY and CDR2 SVGEGT. Between the trimmed V and J ends, which lost 0 bases and 8 bases, there was a span of 10 bases. The CDR3 sequence: CASSYSPIRGYTF. The CDR3 coding sequence is TGTGCCAGCAGTTACTCCCCGATCCGGGGCTACACCTTC.

This clone was picked up one time. This chain uses TRBV5-1 with TRBJ2-3; 9 bases align to TRBD2. The CDR3 is made up of 17 amino acids. V lost 2 bases to trimming and J lost 2 bases; unmatched junction nucleotides: 9. Germline lookup yields CDR1 SGHRS and CDR2 YFSETQ. CDR3 coding DNA: TGCGCCAGCAGCTTTACTATTAGCGGGGGCTACACAGATACGCAGTATTTT. Its translation is CASSFTISGGYTDTQYF.

This clone was seen a single time. The rearrangement joins TRBV12-3 or TRBV12-4 to TRBJ1-2, with 7 bases aligning to TRBD1. This CDR3 contains 13 residues. Trimming at V came to 0 bases and at J to 9 bases, leaving 4 bases not matched to a gene. The CDR3 nucleotides read TGTGCCAGCAGTTTAGCAGGGGGCGCCAGCTACACCTTC. This codes for CASSLAGGASYTF.

This clone occurred once. The rearrangement uses TRBV2 and TRBJ2-7; TRBD2 agrees at 8 bases. This CDR3 contains 13 residues. Trimming at V came to 4 bases and at J to 8 bases, leaving 7 bases not matched to a gene. Germline V gene data show CDR1 as SNHLY and CDR2 as FYNNEI. CDR3 sequence: CASSVSGSLQQYF. As DNA, the CDR3 is TGTGCCAGCAGTGTCAGCGGGAGCTTACAGCAGTACTTC.

The genes are TRBV19 and TRBJ2-1; possible D gene TRBD2, 5 bases. Germline-derived CDR1 and CDR2 are LNHDA and SQIVND (reference sequence). V was trimmed by 2 bases and J by 9 bases, leaving 14 bases between them. The CDR3 spans 14 residues. CDR3 sequence: CASSIRASPVEQFF. DNA of the CDR3: TGTGCCAGTAGTATACGGGCTAGCCCTGTTGAGCAGTTCTTC.

This CDR3 reads CASSLRTGKGFF. The DNA of the CDR3 is TGTGCCAGCAGTTTACGGACAGGGAAGGGTTTCTTT. The V and J genes are TRBV28 and TRBJ1-1, with TRBD1 identical over 8 bases. Germline CDR1 is MDHEN and CDR2 is SYDVKM. The CDR3 consists of 12 residues. J gave up 13 bases and V 2 bases, and 6 bases lay outside the gene matches. Using reference TRBV28 and TRBJ1-1 for the parts outside the CDR3, the full variable domain is DVKVTQSSRYLVKRTGEKVFLECVQDMDHENMFWYRQDPGLGLRLIYFSYDVKMKEKGDIPEGYSVSREKKERFSLILESASTNQTSMYLCASSLRTGKGFFGQGTRLTVV.

V is TRBV24-1 and J is TRBJ2-7; 8 bases fit TRBD1. Germline V gene lookup returns CDR1 KGHDR and CDR2 SFDVKD. Germline trimming cut 4 bases from V and 4 bases from J; bases unmatched to any gene: 11. This CDR3 is 16 amino acids long. The CDR3 loop is CATSDRTGTGNYEQYF. In nucleotides, the CDR3 is TGTGCCACCAGTGACAGAACCGGGACAGGAAATTACGAGCAGTACTTC.

This chain joins TRBV7-2 and TRBJ1-1; 9 bases map to TRBD1. Losses at the gene ends were 5 bases for V and 7 bases for J; bases not matched to a gene: 8. Germline V gene lookup returns CDR1 SGHTA and CDR2 FQGNSA. This CDR3 has 14 amino acids. CDR3 nucleotides: TGTGCCAGCAGCGCACAGGGGGCGAGTAGTGAAGCTTTCTTT. This codes for CASSAQGASSEAFF.

The rearrangement joins TRBV5-5 to TRBJ1-2; no clear D gene. CDR1 is SGHKS, CDR2 YYEKEE, per germline (reference sequence). The CDR3 covers 13 residues. The ends were cut back, 1 base at V and 8 bases at J, with 12 bases in the middle. This chain's CDR3 is CASSLLQSAGYTF. CDR3 bases: TGTGCCAGCAGCTTGCTTCAAAGCGCCGGCTACACCTTC.

The gene calls are TRBV15 and TRBJ1-4; D possibly corresponds to TRBD1 (6 bases). This CDR3 comprises 14 residues. V was clipped by 7 bases and J by 4 bases, with 13 bases between them. CDR1 is LNHNV and CDR2 is YYDKDF in the germline V gene (reference sequence). This CDR3 is CATKADSINEKLFF. For the CDR3, the DNA is TGTGCCACCAAGGCGGACAGCATTAATGAAAAACTGTTTTTT.

The chain employs TRBV4-1 and TRBJ1-2; 8 positions agree with TRBD1. Looked up from germline, CDR1 is MGHRA and CDR2 is YSYEKL. Trimming took 4 bases from V and 2 from J; bases not matched to a gene: 6. The CDR3 extends over 15 amino acids. The CDR3 loop reads CASSLGQGINYGYTF. The CDR3 DNA is TGCGCCAGCAGCCTCGGACAGGGTATAAACTATGGCTACACCTTC.

This clone has only a few counts. The genes are TRBV6-5 and TRBJ1-1; D is possibly TRBD1 (5 bases). The CDR3 is 10 amino acids. Germline loops: CDR1 MNHEY, CDR2 SVGAGI. Deletions cut 6 bases from V and 8 bases from J, with 7 bases between. The CDR3 coding sequence is TGTGCCAGCAGGGGGCGCGAAGCTTTCTTT. Translating it yields CASRGREAFF.

The rearrangement links TRBV24-1 to TRBJ2-1; the match to TRBD2 covers 8 bases. CDR1 and CDR2 from the germline V gene are KGHDR and SFDVKD. V shed 7 bases and J 1 base; nucleotides not matched to a gene: 2. CDR3 length equals 14 residues. The CDR3 sequence: CATSLAGSYNEQFF. CDR3 DNA: TGTGCCACCAGCTTAGCGGGATCCTACAATGAGCAGTTCTTC.

This rearrangement joins TRBV7-2 to TRBJ2-5; 7 bases match TRBD2. Unmatched junction bases numbered 8, after V lost 2 bases and J lost 5 bases. Germline V gene data show CDR1 as SGHTA and CDR2 as FQGNSA. This CDR3 contains 15 residues. The CDR3 protein is CASSLSAGAEETQYF. Written as DNA, the CDR3 is TGTGCCAGCAGCTTATCTGCGGGAGCGGAGGAGACCCAGTACTTC.

This chain joins TRBV6-5 and TRBJ2-1, with TRBD2 matching 10 bases. Losses at the gene ends were 0 bases for V and 8 bases for J; bases not matched to a gene: 7. CDR1 is MNHEY, CDR2 SVGAGI, per germline. The length of the CDR3 is 16 residues. The CDR3 sequence: CASSYSLAGEADEQFF. The CDR3 region has the DNA TGTGCCAGCAGTTACTCGCTAGCGGGAGAGGCGGATGAGCAGTTCTTC.

The V gene is TRBV6-5, the J gene TRBJ1-1; D not resolved. Germline assignment: CDR1 MNHEY and CDR2 SVGAGI. The CDR3 has 14 residues. The germline V and J ends were trimmed by 2 bases and 1 base, with 8 bases remaining between them. CDR3 DNA sequence: TGTGCCAGCAGTTACGGTCGGGGGAACACTGAAGCTTTCTTT. Amino acids: CASSYGRGNTEAFF.

This chain connects TRBV9 to TRBJ2-5; 7 positions match TRBD1. Germline CDR1 is SGDLS and CDR2 is YYNGEE. CDR3 size: 17 residues. V was clipped by 2 bases and J by 2 bases; unmatched bases: 12. The CDR3 region is CASSVRSWLTGQETQYF. CDR3 coding DNA: TGTGCCAGCAGCGTTCGGTCCTGGTTGACAGGGCAAGAGACCCAGTACTTC.

This clone was observed a handful of times. The chain combines TRBV28 with TRBJ1-2, with 11 nucleotides matching TRBD1. Germline V CDR1 and CDR2: MDHEN, SYDVKM. The V gene end was trimmed by 7 bases and the J gene end by 4 bases; junction bases not matched to a gene: 8. The CDR3 consists of 15 residues. The CDR3 DNA sequence: TGTGCCAGCATCCCTGGGACAGGGGGATCCTATGGCTACACCTTC. Translating gives CASIPGTGGSYGYTF.

This chain links TRBV6-5 with TRBJ1-2; D may be TRBD1 (5 bases). Germline CDR1 is MNHEY and CDR2 is SVGAGI. CDR3 length equals 12 residues. Trimming cost V 5 bases and J 7 bases, with 11 bases left between them. The CDR3: CASSQPRGGYTF. The CDR3 DNA reads TGTGCCAGCAGTCAGCCAAGGGGTGGCTACACCTTC.

This clone was counted once. The V gene is TRBV5-1, the J gene TRBJ1-6; D gene uncertain. Germline CDR1 reads SGHRS; CDR2 reads YFSETQ. The CDR3 runs 16 residues. V gave up 0 bases and J gave up 2 bases, with 9 bases separating them. The CDR3 here is CASSLAAAAYNSPLHF. The CDR3 nucleotides read TGCGCCAGCAGCTTGGCGGCGGCAGCCTATAATTCACCCCTCCACTTT.

The chain has TRBV5-4 and TRBJ2-1; 11 bases align to TRBD2. The junction had 8 bases not matched to a gene; V was cut back by 3 bases and J by 6 bases. CDR3 length: 16 amino acids. The germline V gene has CDR1 SGHNT and CDR2 YYREEE (reference sequence). The CDR3: CASSWPGTSGTNEQFF. The CDR3 DNA reads as TGTGCCAGCAGCTGGCCCGGGACTAGCGGCACCAATGAGCAGTTCTTC. Looking up the rest from reference TRBV5-4 and TRBJ2-1 gives the full variable domain: ETGVTQSPTHLIKTRGQQVTLRCSSQSGHNTVSWYQQALGQGPQFIFQYYREEENGRGNFPPRFSGLQFPNYSSELNVNALELDDSALYLCASSWPGTSGTNEQFFGPGTRLTVL.

This chain connects TRBV30 to TRBJ1-2; a weak D match, TRBD1 (6 bases). CDR1 and CDR2 (germline): GTSNPN, SVGIG (reference sequence). The CDR3 covers 14 residues. V lost 2 bases, J lost 4 bases, and 14 bases lay in between. The CDR3: CAWSLGALTYGYTF. For the CDR3, the DNA is TGTGCCTGGAGTCTGGGGGCCCTAACCTATGGCTACACCTTC.

The chain joins TRBV19 to TRBJ1-3; maybe TRBD1 (6 bases). Trimming shortened V by 6 bases and J by 0 bases, and 15 bases separated the two germline ends. Germline CDR1 and CDR2: LNHDA and SQIVND (reference sequence). CDR3 length equals 16 residues. CDR3 coding DNA: TGTGCCAGTAGCACCTGGGGGGGCGACTCTGGAAACACCATATATTTT. It specifies CASSTWGGDSGNTIYF.

The rearrangement uses TRBV6-6 and TRBJ1-1; the match to TRBD1 covers 11 bases. Germline-derived CDR1 and CDR2 are MNHNY and SVGAGI (reference sequence). The CDR3 is made up of 16 amino acids. The J segment lost 4 bases and the V segment lost 5 bases, leaving 9 bases of the junction unmatched. CDR3 residues: CASSRMRTGGTTEAFF. DNA of the CDR3: TGTGCCAGCAGTAGAATGAGGACAGGGGGCACCACTGAAGCTTTCTTT.

The chain employs TRBV2 and TRBJ2-1; 7 bases match TRBD1. This CDR3 is 15 amino acids long. J was trimmed by 1 base and V by 6 bases; bases with no gene match: 6. Germline-derived CDR1 and CDR2 are SNHLY and FYNNEI. CDR3 in amino acids: CASSSDRASYNEQFF. The CDR3 coding sequence is TGTGCCAGCAGCAGCGACAGGGCATCCTACAATGAGCAGTTCTTC.

The rearrangement links TRBV6-5 to TRBJ2-7; 8 bases align to TRBD1. This CDR3 region has 14 residues. V dropped 5 bases and J dropped 3; count of bases not matched to a gene: 6. Germline CDR1 is MNHEY and CDR2 is SVGAGI. The CDR3 loop reads CASSPGTGRYEQYF. For the CDR3, the DNA is TGTGCCAGCAGTCCCGGGACAGGTCGCTACGAGCAGTACTTC.